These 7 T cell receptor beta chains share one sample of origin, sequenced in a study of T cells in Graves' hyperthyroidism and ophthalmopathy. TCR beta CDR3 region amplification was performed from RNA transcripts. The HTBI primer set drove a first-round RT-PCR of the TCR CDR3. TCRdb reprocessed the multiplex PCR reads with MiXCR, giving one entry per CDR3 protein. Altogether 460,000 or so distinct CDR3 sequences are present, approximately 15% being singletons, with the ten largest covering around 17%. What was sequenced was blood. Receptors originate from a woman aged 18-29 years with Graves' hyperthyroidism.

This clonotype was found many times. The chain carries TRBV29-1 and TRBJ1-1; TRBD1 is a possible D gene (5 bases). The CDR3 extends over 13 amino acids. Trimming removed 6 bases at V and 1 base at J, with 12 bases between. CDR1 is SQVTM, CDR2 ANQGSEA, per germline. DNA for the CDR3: TGCAGCGTCGAACCTGGACAGAACACTGAAGCTTTCTTT. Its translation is CSVEPGQNTEAFF.

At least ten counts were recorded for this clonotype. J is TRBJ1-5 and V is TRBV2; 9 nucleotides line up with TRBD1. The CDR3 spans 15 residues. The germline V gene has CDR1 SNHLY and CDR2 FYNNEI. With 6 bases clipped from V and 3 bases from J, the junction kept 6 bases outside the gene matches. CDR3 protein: CASRGQGTNNQPQHF. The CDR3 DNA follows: TGTGCCAGCAGAGGACAGGGGACCAACAATCAGCCCCAGCATTTT.

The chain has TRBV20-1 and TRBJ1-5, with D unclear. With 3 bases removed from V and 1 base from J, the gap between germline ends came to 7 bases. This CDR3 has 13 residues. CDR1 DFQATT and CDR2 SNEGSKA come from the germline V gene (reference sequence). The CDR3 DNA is TGCAGTGCTAGCCCGGGGAGCAATCAGCCCCAGCATTTT. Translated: CSASPGSNQPQHF.

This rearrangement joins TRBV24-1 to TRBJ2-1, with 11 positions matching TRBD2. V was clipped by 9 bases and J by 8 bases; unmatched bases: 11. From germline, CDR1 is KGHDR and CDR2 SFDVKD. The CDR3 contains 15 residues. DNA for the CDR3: TGTGCCACCTCATTAGCGGGAGGGCCTGAAGATGAGCAGTTCTTC. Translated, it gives CATSLAGGPEDEQFF.

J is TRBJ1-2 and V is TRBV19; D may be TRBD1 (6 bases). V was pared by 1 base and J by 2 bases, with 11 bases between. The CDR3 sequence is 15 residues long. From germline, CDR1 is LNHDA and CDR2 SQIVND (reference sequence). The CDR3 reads CASSIAPGVNYGYTF. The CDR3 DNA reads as TGTGCCAGTAGTATAGCCCCAGGGGTAAACTATGGCTACACCTTC.

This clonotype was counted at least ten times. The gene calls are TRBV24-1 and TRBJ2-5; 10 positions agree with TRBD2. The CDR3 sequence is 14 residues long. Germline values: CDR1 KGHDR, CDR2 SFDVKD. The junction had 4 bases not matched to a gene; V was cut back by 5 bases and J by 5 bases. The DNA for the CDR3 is TGTGCCACCAGTGCCCTAGCGGGAGCCGAGACCCAGTACTTC. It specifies CATSALAGAETQYF.

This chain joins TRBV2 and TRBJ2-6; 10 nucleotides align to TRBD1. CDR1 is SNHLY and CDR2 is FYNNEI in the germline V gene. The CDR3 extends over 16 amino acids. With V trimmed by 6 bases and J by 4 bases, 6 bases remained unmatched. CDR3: CASRGTGVRGANVLTF. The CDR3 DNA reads TGTGCCAGCAGAGGGACAGGGGTGAGGGGGGCCAACGTCCTGACTTTC.